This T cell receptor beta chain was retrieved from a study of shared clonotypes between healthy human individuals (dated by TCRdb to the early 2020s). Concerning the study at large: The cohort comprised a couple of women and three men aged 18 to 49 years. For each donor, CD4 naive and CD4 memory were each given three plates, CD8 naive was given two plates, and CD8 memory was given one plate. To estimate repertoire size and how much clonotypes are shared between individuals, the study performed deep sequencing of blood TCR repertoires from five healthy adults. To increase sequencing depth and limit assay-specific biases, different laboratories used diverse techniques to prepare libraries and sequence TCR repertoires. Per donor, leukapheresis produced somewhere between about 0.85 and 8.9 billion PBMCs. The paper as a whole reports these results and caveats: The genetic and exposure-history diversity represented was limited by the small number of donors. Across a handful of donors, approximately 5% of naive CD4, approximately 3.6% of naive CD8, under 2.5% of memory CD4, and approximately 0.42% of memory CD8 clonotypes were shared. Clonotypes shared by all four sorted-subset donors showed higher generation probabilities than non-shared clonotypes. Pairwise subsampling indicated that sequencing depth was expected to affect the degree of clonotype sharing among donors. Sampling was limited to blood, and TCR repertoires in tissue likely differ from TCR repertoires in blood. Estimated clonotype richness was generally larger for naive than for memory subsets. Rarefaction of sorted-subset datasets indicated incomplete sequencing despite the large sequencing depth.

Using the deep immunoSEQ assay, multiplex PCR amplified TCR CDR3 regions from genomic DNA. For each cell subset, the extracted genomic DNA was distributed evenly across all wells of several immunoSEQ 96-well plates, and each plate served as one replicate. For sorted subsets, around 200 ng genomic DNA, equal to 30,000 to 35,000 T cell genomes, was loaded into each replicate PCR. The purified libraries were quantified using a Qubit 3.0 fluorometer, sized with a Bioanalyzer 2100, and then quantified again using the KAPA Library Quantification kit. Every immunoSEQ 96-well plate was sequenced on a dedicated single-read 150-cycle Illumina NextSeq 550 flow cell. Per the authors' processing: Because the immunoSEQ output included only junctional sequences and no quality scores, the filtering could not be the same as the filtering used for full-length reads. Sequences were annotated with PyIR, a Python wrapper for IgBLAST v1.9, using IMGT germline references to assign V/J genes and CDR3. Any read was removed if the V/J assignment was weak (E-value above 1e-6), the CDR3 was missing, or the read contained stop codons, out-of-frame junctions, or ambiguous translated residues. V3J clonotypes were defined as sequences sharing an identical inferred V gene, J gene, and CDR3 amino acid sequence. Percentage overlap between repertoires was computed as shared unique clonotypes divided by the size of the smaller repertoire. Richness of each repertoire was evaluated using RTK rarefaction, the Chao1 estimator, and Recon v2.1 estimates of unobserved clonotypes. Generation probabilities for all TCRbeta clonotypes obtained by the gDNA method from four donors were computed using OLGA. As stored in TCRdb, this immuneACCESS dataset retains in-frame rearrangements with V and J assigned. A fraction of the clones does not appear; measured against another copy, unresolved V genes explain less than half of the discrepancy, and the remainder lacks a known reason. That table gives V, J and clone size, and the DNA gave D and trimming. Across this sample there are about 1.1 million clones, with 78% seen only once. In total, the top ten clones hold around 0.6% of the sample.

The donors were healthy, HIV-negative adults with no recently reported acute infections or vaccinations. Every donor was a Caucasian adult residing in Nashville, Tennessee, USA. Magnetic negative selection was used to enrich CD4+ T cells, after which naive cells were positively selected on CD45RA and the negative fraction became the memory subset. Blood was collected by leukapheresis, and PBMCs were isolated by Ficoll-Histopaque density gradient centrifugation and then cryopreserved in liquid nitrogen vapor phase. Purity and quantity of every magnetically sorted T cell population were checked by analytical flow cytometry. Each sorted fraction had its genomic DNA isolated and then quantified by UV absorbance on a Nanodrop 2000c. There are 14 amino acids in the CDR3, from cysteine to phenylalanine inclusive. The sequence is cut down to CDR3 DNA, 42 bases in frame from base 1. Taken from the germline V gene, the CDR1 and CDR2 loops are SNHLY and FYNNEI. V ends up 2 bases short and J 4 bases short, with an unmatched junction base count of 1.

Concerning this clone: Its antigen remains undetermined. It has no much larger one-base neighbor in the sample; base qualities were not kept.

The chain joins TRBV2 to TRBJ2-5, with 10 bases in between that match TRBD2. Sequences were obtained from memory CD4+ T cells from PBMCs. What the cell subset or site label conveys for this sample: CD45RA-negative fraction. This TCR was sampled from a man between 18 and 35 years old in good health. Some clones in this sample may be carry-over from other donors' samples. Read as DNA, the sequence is TGTGCCAGCAGTGAAATAGCGGGAGGAGAGACCCAGTACTTC. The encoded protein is CASSEIAGGETQYF.